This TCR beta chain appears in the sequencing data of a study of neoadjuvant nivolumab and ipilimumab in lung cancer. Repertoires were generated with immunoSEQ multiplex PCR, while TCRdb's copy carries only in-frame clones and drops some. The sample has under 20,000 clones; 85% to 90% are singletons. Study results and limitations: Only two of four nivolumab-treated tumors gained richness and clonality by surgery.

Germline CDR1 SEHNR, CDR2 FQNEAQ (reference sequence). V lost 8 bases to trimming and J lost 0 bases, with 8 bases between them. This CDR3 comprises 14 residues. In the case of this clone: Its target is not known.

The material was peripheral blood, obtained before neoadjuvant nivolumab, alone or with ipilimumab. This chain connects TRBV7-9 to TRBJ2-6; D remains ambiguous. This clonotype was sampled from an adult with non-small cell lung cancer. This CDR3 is CASFLGSGANVLTF. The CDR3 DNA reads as TGTGCCAGCTTCCTAGGCTCTGGGGCCAACGTCCTGACTTTC.